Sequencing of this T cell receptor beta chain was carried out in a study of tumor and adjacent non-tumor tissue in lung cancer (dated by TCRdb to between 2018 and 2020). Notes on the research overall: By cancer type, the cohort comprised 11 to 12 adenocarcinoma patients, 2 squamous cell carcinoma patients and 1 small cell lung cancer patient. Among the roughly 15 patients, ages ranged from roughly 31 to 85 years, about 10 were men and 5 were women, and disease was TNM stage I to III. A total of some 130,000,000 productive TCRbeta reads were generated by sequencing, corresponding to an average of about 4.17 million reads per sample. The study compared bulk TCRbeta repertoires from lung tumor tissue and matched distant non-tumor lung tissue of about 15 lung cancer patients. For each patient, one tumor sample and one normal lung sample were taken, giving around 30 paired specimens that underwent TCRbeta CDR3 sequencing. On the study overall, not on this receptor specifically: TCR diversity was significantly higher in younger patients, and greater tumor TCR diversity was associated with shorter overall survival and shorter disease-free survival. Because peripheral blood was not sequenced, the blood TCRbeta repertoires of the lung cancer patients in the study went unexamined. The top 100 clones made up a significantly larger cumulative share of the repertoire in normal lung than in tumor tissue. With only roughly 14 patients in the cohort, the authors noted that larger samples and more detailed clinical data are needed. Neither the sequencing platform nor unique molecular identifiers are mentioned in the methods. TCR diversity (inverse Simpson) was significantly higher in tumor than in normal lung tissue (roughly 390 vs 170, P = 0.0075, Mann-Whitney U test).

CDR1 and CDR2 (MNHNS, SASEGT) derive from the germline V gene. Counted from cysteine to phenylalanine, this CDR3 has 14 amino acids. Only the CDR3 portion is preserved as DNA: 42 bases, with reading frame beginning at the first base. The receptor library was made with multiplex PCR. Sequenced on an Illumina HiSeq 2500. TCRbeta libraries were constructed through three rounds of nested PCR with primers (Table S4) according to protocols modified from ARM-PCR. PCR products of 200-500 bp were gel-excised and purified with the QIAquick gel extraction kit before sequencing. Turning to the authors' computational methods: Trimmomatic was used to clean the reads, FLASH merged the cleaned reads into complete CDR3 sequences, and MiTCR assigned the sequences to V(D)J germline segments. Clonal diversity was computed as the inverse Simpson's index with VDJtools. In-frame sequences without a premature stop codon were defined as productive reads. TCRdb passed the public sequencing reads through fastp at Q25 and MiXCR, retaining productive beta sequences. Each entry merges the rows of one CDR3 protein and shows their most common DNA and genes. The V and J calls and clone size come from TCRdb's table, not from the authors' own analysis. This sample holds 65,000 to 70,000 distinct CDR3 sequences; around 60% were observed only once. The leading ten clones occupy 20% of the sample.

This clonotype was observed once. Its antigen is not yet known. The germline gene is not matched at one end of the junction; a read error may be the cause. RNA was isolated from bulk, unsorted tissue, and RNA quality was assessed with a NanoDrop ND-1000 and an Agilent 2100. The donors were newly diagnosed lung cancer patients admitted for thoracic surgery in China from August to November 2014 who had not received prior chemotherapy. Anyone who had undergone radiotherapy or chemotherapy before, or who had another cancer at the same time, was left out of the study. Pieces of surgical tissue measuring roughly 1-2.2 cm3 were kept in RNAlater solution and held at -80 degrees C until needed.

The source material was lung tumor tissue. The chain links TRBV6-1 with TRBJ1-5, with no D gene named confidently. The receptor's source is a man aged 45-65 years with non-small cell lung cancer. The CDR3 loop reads CASRVESSDQPQHF. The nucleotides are TGTGCCAGCAGGGTAGAGAGTAGCGATCAGCCCCAGCATTTT.